The 25 T cell receptor beta chains in this list originate from one sample, sequenced in a study of OX40 agonist ivuxolimab in advanced cancers. The repertoire was sequenced with immunoSEQ multiplex PCR; TCRdb's copy has only in-frame clones and lacks some. Of roughly 22,000 clones in the sample, 86% were seen once. Specimen: CD4+ or CD8+ T cells sorted from blood, collected in a trial of the OX40 agonist ivuxolimab. The source is an adult with an advanced solid tumor such as melanoma, head and neck, liver or kidney cancer.

This chain joins TRBV5-4 and TRBJ2-7; 15 bases agree with TRBD2. The CDR3 runs 14 residues. After removal of 2 bases from V and 11 bases from J, the junction contained 5 bases not matched to a gene. Looked up from germline, CDR1 is SGHNT and CDR2 is YYREEE (reference sequence). CDR3 nucleotides: TGTGCCAGCAGCTTAGGACTAGCGGGAGGGCCCAAGTACTTC. This gives the protein CASSLGLAGGPKYF.

The rearrangement uses TRBV6-5 and TRBJ1-1; 7 bases agree with TRBD1. The CDR3 spans 13 residues. Germline V gene sequence: CDR1 MNHEY, CDR2 SVGAGI. V lost 9 bases to trimming and J lost 0 bases; unmatched junction nucleotides: 4. The CDR3 DNA reads as TGTGCCAGTCGGACAGGAATGAACACTGAAGCTTTCTTT. Residues: CASRTGMNTEAFF.

The chain combines TRBV19 with TRBJ1-4, with 7 bases matching TRBD1. CDR3 length: 19 residues. J gave up 0 bases and V 2 bases, and 12 bases lay outside the gene matches. CDR1 is LNHDA, CDR2 SQIVND, per germline (reference sequence). This CDR3 is CASSILGRQGWATNEKLFF. CDR3 in DNA: TGTGCCAGTAGTATATTGGGGCGACAGGGATGGGCAACTAATGAAAAACTGTTTTTT.

CDR3 residues: CASSPSYTEAFF. The DNA for the CDR3 is TGTGCCAGCAGCCCGAGTTACACTGAAGCTTTCTTT. The V call is TRBV5-4, the J call TRBJ1-1, with D hard to call. CDR3 length: 12 amino acids. Trimming shortened V by 4 bases and J by 3 bases, and 7 bases separated the two germline ends. Germline V lookup: CDR1 SGHNT, CDR2 YYREEE (reference sequence).

The chain has TRBV11-3 and TRBJ1-3; no clear D gene. Per the germline V gene, CDR1 is SGHNT and CDR2 is YENEEA. The CDR3 contains 15 residues. V lost 1 base, J lost 7 bases, and 14 bases lay in between. The CDR3 protein is CASSLAADLGNTIYF. CDR3 DNA: TGTGCCAGCAGCTTAGCCGCGGATCTGGGGAACACCATATATTTT.

The chain joins TRBV29-1 to TRBJ2-1, with D possibly being TRBD1 or TRBD2 (6 bases each). Germline CDR1 SQVTM, CDR2 ANQGSEA. V lost 3 bases, J lost 7 bases, and 10 bases lay in between. The length of the CDR3 is 12 residues. The CDR3 coding sequence is TGCAGCGTTGAGGAGGGGGGAAATGAGCAGTTCTTC. Translating it yields CSVEEGGNEQFF.

The CDR3 DNA is TGTGCCAGCAGTTACCGAGGGGGAGATGGCTACACCTTC. Protein product: CASSYRGGDGYTF. J is TRBJ1-2 and V is TRBV6-5; a weak D match, TRBD1 (6 bases). V dropped 2 bases and J dropped 6 bases, with 10 bases sitting between them. The CDR3 is made up of 13 amino acids. The germline V gene has CDR1 MNHEY and CDR2 SVGAGI.

V gene TRBV6-5 combines with J gene TRBJ2-1; D gene unclear. CDR3 length: 14 amino acids. V lost 2 bases and J lost 0, with 5 bases in between. Germline values: CDR1 MNHEY, CDR2 SVGAGI. This CDR3 is CASSYQSSYNEQFF. In nucleotides, the CDR3 is TGTGCCAGCAGTTACCAGAGCTCCTACAATGAGCAGTTCTTC.

The rearrangement uses TRBV6-5 and TRBJ1-1, with D maybe TRBD1 (6 bases). CDR1 is MNHEY, CDR2 SVGAGI, per germline. V lost 3 bases and J lost 5, with 7 bases in between. This CDR3 has 12 residues. The CDR3 here is CASSYGQTEAFF. CDR3 DNA sequence: TGTGCCAGCAGTTATGGACAGACTGAAGCTTTCTTT.

In its sample, this clone was seen once. The chain links TRBV28 to TRBJ1-4; D possibly corresponds to TRBD1 (5 bases). Germline V gives CDR1 MDHEN, CDR2 SYDVKM. The CDR3 is 14 amino acids. V was shortened by 8 bases and J by 7 bases, with 17 bases between the two germline ends. CDR3 protein: CASRKTAWGEKLFF. The CDR3 DNA reads as TGTGCCAGCCGCAAGACAGCCTGGGGTGAAAAACTGTTTTTT.

The genes are TRBV19 and TRBJ2-2, with a weak D call TRBD1 (5 bases). The ends were cut back, 3 bases at V and 6 bases at J, with 35 bases in the middle. CDR3 length: 22 residues. CDR1 is LNHDA and CDR2 is SQIVND in the germline V gene (reference sequence). CDR3 nucleotides: TGTGCCAGTAGTATCCCTCCGACTGCTCAGGGTGGCGTTAAGGTTTCACCCGGGGAGCTGTTTTTT. Its protein is CASSIPPTAQGGVKVSPGELFF.

The chain uses TRBV28 and TRBJ1-2; D not certain. This CDR3 comprises 12 residues. V gave up 2 bases and J gave up 0 bases, with 1 base separating them. Germline V gene sequence: CDR1 MDHEN, CDR2 SYDVKM. As DNA, the CDR3 is TGTGCCAGCAGTTTAACTAACTATGGCTACACCTTC. Protein: CASSLTNYGYTF.

The rearrangement joins TRBV12-5 to TRBJ2-2; TRBD2 aligns across 7 bases. The germline V gene has CDR1 LGHNT and CDR2 FRNRAP. The V segment lost 3 bases and the J segment 4 bases; nucleotides outside the gene matches: 8. The length of the CDR3 is 16 residues. The CDR3 reads CASGFSSGSITGELFF. In nucleotides, the CDR3 is TGTGCTAGTGGTTTCAGTAGCGGGTCCATCACCGGGGAGCTGTTTTTT.

The chain carries TRBV27 and TRBJ1-5; 7 bases map to TRBD1. V shed 3 bases, J shed 6 bases, and the junction held 5 bases outside the gene matches. This CDR3 spans 14 amino acids. Germline V gene lookup returns CDR1 MNHEY and CDR2 SMNVEV (reference sequence). The CDR3 is CASSFLGGSQPQHF. The CDR3 DNA follows: TGTGCCAGCAGTTTCTTAGGGGGCAGTCAGCCCCAGCATTTT.

The count of this clone is one. V and J are TRBV7-2 and TRBJ2-5; tentatively, D is TRBD2 (6 bases). Germline lookup yields CDR1 SGHTA and CDR2 FQGNSA. CDR3 length: 15 residues. Trimming shortened V by 3 bases and J by 1 base, and 12 bases separated the two germline ends. CDR3 bases: TGTGCCAGCAGCTTCTTACTAGCCATCCAAGAGACCCAGTACTTC. Its protein product is CASSFLLAIQETQYF.

The V gene is TRBV9, the J gene TRBJ2-1; 10 bases agree with TRBD2. This CDR3 spans 15 amino acids. Germline loops: CDR1 SGDLS, CDR2 YYNGEE. The V and J ends lost 0 bases and 7 bases, in that order; junction bases with no gene match: 4. The CDR3 DNA reads as TGTGCCAGCAGCGTAGCTCTAGCGGGGGTAAATGAGCAGTTCTTC. Its protein is CASSVALAGVNEQFF.

This chain's CDR3 is CASSQGEREAGNEQFF. The DNA for the CDR3 is TGCGCCAGCAGCCAAGGGGAGCGGGAGGCGGGGAATGAGCAGTTCTTC. V gene TRBV4-1 combines with J gene TRBJ2-1, with 9 positions matching TRBD2. The CDR3 consists of 16 residues. V trimming: 1 base; J trimming: 7 bases; junction bases outside the gene matches: 8. Per the germline V gene, CDR1 is MGHRA and CDR2 is YSYEKL.

CDR3 sequence reads: CASSRGSGVYPEQFF. The CDR3 nucleotides are TGTGCCAGCAGCCGCGGTTCAGGGGTGTATCCTGAGCAGTTCTTC. The V gene is TRBV6-1, the J gene TRBJ2-1, with D perhaps TRBD1 (6 bases). The V end was cut by 6 bases, the J end by 9 bases, with 21 bases between. The CDR3 totals 15 residues. Germline lookup yields CDR1 MNHNS and CDR2 SASEGT.

The V call is TRBV6-1, the J call TRBJ1-2, with D possibly TRBD1 on 5 matching bases. Trimming shortened V by 6 bases and J by 6 bases, and 17 bases separated the two germline ends. Germline values: CDR1 MNHNS, CDR2 SASEGT. The CDR3 length is 14 residues. The DNA of the CDR3 is TGTGCCAGCAGAACCGCTTATTTACAGGATGGCTACACCTTC. It is translated as CASRTAYLQDGYTF.

By frequency in the sample, this clone is medium-sized. In DNA form, the CDR3 reads TGTGCCAGCAGCTTAACTAGCGATAGCTCCTACAATGAGCAGTTCTTC. Its translation is CASSLTSDSSYNEQFF. The V and J genes are TRBV7-3 and TRBJ2-1, with a weak D call TRBD2 (5 bases). The CDR3 contains 16 residues. V lost 0 bases and J lost 0, with 9 bases in between. Germline lookup yields CDR1 SGHTA and CDR2 FQGTGA.

The chain recombines TRBV4-3 with TRBJ1-5; D unclear. V shed 0 bases and J shed 7 bases, with 13 bases lying between them. The CDR3 length is 15 residues. CDR1 and CDR2 from the germline V gene are LGHNA and YSLEER. The CDR3 DNA reads as TGCGCCAGCAGCCAAGATAGGACGGTCAGACAGCCCCAGCATTTT. This translates into CASSQDRTVRQPQHF.

This chain connects TRBV29-1 to TRBJ2-1; the D gene is possibly TRBD2 (6 bases). The CDR3 runs 11 residues. Germline loops: CDR1 SQVTM, CDR2 ANQGSEA. The V and J ends lost 2 bases and 9 bases respectively, with 8 bases between them. CDR3 sequence reads: CSVEIGGEQFF. The CDR3 nucleotides read TGCAGCGTTGAAATCGGGGGTGAGCAGTTCTTC.

The J gene is TRBJ2-5, the V gene TRBV7-6; 8 nucleotides align to TRBD1. The J call is doubtful: the DNA matches TRBJ2-7 better. Germline V lookup: CDR1 SGHVS, CDR2 FNYEAQ. The CDR3 contains 16 residues. The CDR3 protein is CASSLATGATFYEQYF. The CDR3 region has the DNA TGTGCCAGCAGCTTAGCGACAGGGGCCACCTTCTACGAGCAGTACTTC.

The chain carries TRBV18 and TRBJ2-3; unclear D gene. From germline, CDR1 is KGHSH and CDR2 LQKENI. CDR3 length equals 15 residues. Trimming stripped 0 bases from V and 5 bases from J, with 12 bases between. The CDR3 region is CASSPPLAPEDTQYF. The CDR3 DNA reads as TGTGCCAGCTCACCACCACTGGCGCCTGAAGATACGCAGTATTTT.

The CDR3 protein is CASSSGRDWEETQYF. In DNA, the CDR3 is TGTGCCAGCAGTTCGGGCAGGGACTGGGAAGAGACCCAGTACTTC. This chain links TRBV27 with TRBJ2-5, with D possibly matching TRBD2 (6 bases). This CDR3 has 15 amino acids. Germline V gene data show CDR1 as MNHEY and CDR2 as SMNVEV (reference sequence). With 4 bases removed from V and 3 bases from J, the gap between germline ends came to 15 bases.